Listed below are T cell receptor beta chains from one sample, sequenced in a study of CD8 T cell repertoires and HIV-1 epitope variants. These TCRs are of unknown antigen specificity. TCRdb keeps only in-frame clones here, not all; method: immunoSEQ multiplex PCR. This table holds over 3,500 clones, approximately 70% found once. Material: cultured CD8+ T cells derived from PBMCs. All receptors derive from a male donor with HIV. Each CDR3 is given with its conserved first and last residue. Each record gives: V gene, J gene, CDR3 protein.

V: TRBV6-1; J: TRBJ2-1; CDR3: CASSEAAGGGSEQFF
V: TRBV9; J: TRBJ2-1; CDR3: CASSPRSATTYNEQFF
V: TRBV5-4; J: TRBJ2-7; CDR3: CASSLRTTSEYEQYF
V: TRBV2; J: TRBJ1-5; CDR3: CASSQDSQGNQPQHF
V: TRBV4-1; J: TRBJ1-1; CDR3: CASSQAVSTEAFF
V: TRBV6-5; J: TRBJ1-1; CDR3: CASSYSNTEAFF
V: TRBV9; J: TRBJ2-5; CDR3: CASSSAGIDQETQYF
V: TRBV15; J: TRBJ2-1; CDR3: CATSRVKAGSHNEQFF
V: TRBV13; J: TRBJ1-1; CDR3: CASSFWGTDRSTEAFF
V: TRBV5-1; J: TRBJ2-7; CDR3: CASSLELAGESYEQYF
V: TRBV6-1; J: TRBJ2-4; CDR3: CASSEATLGTSGRAYIQYF
V: TRBV7-8; J: TRBJ2-7; CDR3: CASSLYGVATSGYEQYF
V: TRBV6-5; J: TRBJ1-1; CDR3: CASSYSRQQNTEAFF
V: TRBV28; J: TRBJ2-3; CDR3: CASRQGGKGTQYF
V: TRBV27; J: TRBJ2-5; CDR3: CASRGTGQETQYF
V: TRBV19; J: TRBJ1-5; CDR3: CASSIVPEGPQHF
V: TRBV5-6; J: TRBJ2-7; CDR3: CASSLGPSLGDYEQYF
V: TRBV29-1; J: TRBJ2-5; CDR3: CSVEAPGVETQYF
V: TRBV7-8; J: TRBJ2-1; CDR3: CASSSPGTSGIGGNEQFF
V: TRBV11-1; J: TRBJ2-7; CDR3: CASSIVDTGEQYF
V: TRBV23-1; J: TRBJ1-2; CDR3: CASSQWRLNYGYTF
V: TRBV4-1; J: TRBJ2-5; CDR3: CASSQALDRKETQYF
V: TRBV19; J: TRBJ1-4; CDR3: CASRDRSGPSEKLFF
V: TRBV15; J: TRBJ1-2; CDR3: CATSRDAGADYGYTF
V: TRBV27; J: TRBJ1-4; CDR3: CASSFPRPRRRANEKLFF
V: TRBV2; J: TRBJ1-2; CDR3: CASSYRGNYGYTF
V: TRBV30; J: TRBJ2-2; CDR3: CAWSVLGDTGELFF
V: TRBV14; J: TRBJ1-2; CDR3: CASSLDSGYGYTF
V: TRBV4-2; J: TRBJ1-1; CDR3: CASSQVNTEAFF
V: TRBV4-2; J: TRBJ1-1; CDR3: CASSQDRGQFGAEAFF
V: TRBV6-5; J: TRBJ2-4; CDR3: CASRNTGQSWYF
V: TRBV7-2; J: TRBJ2-7; CDR3: CASSLEDGNYEQYF
V: TRBV25-1; J: TRBJ2-7; CDR3: CASSEWGGDEQYF
V: TRBV11-2; J: TRBJ2-1; CDR3: CASSLAGGPSEQFF
V: TRBV11-2; J: TRBJ2-1; CDR3: CASSPRGGGPYNEQFF
V: TRBV14; J: TRBJ2-1; CDR3: CASSQPPPGSYEQFF
V: TRBV4-1; J: TRBJ2-7; CDR3: CASSFRHESYEQYF
V: TRBV11-1; J: TRBJ2-3; CDR3: CASSSGGANTQYF
V: TRBV7-9; J: TRBJ1-6; CDR3: CASSLDRVAYNSPLHF
V: TRBV5-4; J: TRBJ2-7; CDR3: CASSLVDRSYEQYF
V: TRBV5-6; J: TRBJ2-2; CDR3: CASSPYGGRGELFF
V: TRBV7-2; J: TRBJ2-4; CDR3: CASSLPGLAGSGNIQYF
V: TRBV28; J: TRBJ1-5; CDR3: CASSLSPNLLNQPQHF
V: TRBV21-1; J: TRBJ2-7; CDR3: CASSLPSSYEQYF
V: TRBV19; J: TRBJ1-5; CDR3: CASKSGNQPQHF